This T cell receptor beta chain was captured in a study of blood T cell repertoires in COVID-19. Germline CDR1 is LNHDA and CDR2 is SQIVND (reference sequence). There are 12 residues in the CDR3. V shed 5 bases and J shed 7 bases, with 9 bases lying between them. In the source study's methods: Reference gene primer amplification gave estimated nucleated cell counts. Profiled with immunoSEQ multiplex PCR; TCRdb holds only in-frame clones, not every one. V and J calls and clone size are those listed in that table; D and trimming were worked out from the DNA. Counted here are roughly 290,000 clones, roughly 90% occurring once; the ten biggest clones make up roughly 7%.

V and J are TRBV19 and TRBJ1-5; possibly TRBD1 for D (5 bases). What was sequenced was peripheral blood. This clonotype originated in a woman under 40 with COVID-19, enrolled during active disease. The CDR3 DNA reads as TGTGCCAGTAGTCTGTCAGGGCAGCCCCAGCATTTT. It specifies CASSLSGQPQHF.